This T cell receptor beta chain came from a study of shared clonotypes between healthy human individuals. Method: immunoSEQ multiplex PCR; TCRdb's copy keeps in-frame clones and lacks some. The table shows about 180,000 clones, with over 80% occurring only once. The CDR3 consists of 15 residues. CDR1 is SEHNR and CDR2 is FQNEAQ in the germline V gene (reference sequence). Sequenced material: naive CD4+ T cells sorted from blood. Described subset: CD45RA+ positively selected. The chain employs TRBV7-9 and TRBJ2-5, with 7 bases identical to TRBD1. The end of the DNA is better explained by TRBJ2-7, so the J call may be wrong. The receptor comes from a woman aged 25 to 39 in good health. The CDR3 region is CASSPSTGLRYEQYF. The CDR3 coding sequence is TGTGCCAGCAGCCCGTCGACAGGGTTGAGGTACGAGCAGTACTTC.